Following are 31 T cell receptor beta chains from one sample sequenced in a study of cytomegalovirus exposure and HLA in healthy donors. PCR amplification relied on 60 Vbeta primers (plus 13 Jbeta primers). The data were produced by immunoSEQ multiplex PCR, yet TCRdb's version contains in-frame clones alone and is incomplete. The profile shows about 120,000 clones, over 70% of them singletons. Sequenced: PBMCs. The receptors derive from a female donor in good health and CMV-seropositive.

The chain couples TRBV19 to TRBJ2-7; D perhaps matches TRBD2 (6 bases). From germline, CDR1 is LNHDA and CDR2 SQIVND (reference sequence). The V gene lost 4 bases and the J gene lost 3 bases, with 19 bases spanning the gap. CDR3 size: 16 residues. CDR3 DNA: TGTGCCAGTAGTAGCCCGAGTGTGGGGGGAGTCTACGAGCAGTACTTC. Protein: CASSSPSVGGVYEQYF.

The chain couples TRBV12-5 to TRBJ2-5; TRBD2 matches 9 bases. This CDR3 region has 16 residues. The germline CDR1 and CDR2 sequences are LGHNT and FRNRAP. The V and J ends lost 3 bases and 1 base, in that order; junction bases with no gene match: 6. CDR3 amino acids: CASGFRLAEIQETQYF. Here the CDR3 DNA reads TGTGCTAGTGGTTTTAGACTAGCGGAAATCCAAGAGACCCAGTACTTC. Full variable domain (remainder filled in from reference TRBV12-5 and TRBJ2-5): DARVTQTPRHKVTEMGQEVTMRCQPILGHNTVFWYRQTMMQGLELLAYFRNRAPLDDSGMPKDRFSAEMPDATLATLKIQPSEPRDSAVYFCASGFRLAEIQETQYFGPGTRLLVL.

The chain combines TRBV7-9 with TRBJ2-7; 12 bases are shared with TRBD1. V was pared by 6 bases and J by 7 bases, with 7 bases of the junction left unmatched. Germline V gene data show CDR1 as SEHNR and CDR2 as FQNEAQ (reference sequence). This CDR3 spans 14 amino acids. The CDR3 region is CASSTGTGGKEQYF. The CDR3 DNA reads TGTGCCAGCAGTACCGGGACAGGGGGCAAGGAGCAGTACTTC. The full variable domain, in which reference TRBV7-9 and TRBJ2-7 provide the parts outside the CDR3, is DTGVSQNPRHKITKRGQNVTFRCDPISEHNRLYWYRQTLGQGPEFLTYFQNEAQLEKSRLLSDRFSAERPKGSFSTLEIQRTEQGDSAMYLCASSTGTGGKEQYFGPGTRLTVT.

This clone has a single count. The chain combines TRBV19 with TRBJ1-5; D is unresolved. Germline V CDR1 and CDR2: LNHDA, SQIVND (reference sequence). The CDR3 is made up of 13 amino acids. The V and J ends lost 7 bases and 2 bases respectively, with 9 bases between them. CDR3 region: CASTFQGNQPQHF. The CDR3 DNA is TGTGCCAGTACCTTTCAGGGCAATCAGCCCCAGCATTTT.

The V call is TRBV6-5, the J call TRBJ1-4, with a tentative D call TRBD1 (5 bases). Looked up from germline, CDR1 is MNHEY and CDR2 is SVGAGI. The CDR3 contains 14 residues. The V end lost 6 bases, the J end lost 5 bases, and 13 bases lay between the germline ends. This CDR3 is CASRPTVRNEKLFF. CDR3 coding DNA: TGTGCCAGCAGGCCGACAGTAAGGAATGAAAAACTGTTTTTT.

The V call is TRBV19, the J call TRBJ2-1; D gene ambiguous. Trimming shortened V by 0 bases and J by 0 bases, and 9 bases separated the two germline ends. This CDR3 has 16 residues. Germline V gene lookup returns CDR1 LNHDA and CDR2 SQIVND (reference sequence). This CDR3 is CASSIDTPSSYNEQFF. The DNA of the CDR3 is TGTGCCAGTAGTATAGATACGCCTAGCTCCTACAATGAGCAGTTCTTC.

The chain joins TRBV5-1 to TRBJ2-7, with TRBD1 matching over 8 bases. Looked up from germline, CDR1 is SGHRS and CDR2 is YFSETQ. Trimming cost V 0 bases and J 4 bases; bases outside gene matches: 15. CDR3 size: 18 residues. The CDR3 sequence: CASSLAGPDRAVGYEQYF. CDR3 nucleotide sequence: TGCGCCAGCAGCTTGGCCGGCCCGGACAGGGCCGTGGGATACGAGCAGTACTTC.

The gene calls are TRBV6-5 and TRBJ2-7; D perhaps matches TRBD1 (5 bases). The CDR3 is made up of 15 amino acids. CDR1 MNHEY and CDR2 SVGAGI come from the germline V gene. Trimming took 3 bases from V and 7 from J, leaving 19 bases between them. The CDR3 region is CASSYGPNTGQEQYF. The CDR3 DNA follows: TGTGCCAGCAGTTATGGCCCGAACACAGGCCAGGAGCAGTACTTC.

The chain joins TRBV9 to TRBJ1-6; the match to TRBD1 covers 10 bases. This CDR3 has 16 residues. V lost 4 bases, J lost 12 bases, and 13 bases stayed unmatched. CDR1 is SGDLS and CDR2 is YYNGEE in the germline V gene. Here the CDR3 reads CASSSSTGTGVEPLHF. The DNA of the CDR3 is TGTGCCAGCAGCTCCTCCACCGGGACAGGGGTGGAACCCCTCCACTTT.

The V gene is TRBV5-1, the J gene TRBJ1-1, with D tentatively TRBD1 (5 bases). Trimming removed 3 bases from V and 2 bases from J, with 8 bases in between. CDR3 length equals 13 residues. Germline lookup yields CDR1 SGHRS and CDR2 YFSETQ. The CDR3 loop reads CASSSGTNTEAFF. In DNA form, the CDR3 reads TGCGCCAGCAGCTCGGGGACTAACACTGAAGCTTTCTTT.

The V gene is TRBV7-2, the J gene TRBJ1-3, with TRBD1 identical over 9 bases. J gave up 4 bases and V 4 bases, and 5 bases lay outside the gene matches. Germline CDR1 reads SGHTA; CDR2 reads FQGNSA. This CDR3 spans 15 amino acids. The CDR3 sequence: CASSSWGTGGNTIYF. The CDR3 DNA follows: TGTGCCAGCAGCTCTTGGGGGACAGGGGGAAACACCATATATTTT.

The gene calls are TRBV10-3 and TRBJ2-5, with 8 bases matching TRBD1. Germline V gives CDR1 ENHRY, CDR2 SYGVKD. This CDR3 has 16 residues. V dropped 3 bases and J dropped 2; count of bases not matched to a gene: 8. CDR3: CAISDRQGKTQETQYF. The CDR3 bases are TGTGCCATCAGTGACCGACAGGGGAAGACGCAAGAGACCCAGTACTTC.

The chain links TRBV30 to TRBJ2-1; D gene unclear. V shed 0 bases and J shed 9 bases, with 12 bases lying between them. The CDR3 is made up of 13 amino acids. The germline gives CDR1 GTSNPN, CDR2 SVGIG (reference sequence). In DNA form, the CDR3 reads TGTGCCTGGAGTGTCCCTAGGTTTGGTGAGCAGTTCTTC. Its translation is CAWSVPRFGEQFF.

The CDR3 sequence is CASSPPPGGETQYF. The CDR3, as DNA: TGTGCCAGCAGCCCTCCCCCAGGCGGGGAGACCCAGTACTTC. This chain links TRBV7-6 with TRBJ2-5, with D perhaps TRBD2 (5 bases). Germline lookup yields CDR1 SGHVS and CDR2 FNYEAQ. The V end lost 5 bases, the J end lost 5 bases, and 15 bases lay between the germline ends. This CDR3 region has 14 residues.

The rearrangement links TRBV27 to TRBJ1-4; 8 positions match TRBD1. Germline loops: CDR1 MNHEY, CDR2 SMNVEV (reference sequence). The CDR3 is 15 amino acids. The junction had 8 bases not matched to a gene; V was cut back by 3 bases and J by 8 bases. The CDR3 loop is CASSFLTGGKEKLFF. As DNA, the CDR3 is TGTGCCAGCAGTTTCCTAACAGGGGGTAAGGAAAAACTGTTTTTT.

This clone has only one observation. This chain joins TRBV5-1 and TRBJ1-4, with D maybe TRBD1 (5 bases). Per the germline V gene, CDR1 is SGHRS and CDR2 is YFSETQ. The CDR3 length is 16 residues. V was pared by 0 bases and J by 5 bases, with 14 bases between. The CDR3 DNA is TGCGCCAGCAGCTTGGGGCTGACAGAAAGGAATGAAAAACTGTTTTTT. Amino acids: CASSLGLTERNEKLFF.

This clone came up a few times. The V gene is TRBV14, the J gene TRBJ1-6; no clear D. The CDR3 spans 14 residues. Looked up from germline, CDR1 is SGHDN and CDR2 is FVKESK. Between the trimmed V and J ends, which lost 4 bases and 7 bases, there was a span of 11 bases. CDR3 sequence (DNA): TGTGCCAGCAGCCCAGTCACCATCAATTCACCCCTCCACTTT. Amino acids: CASSPVTINSPLHF.

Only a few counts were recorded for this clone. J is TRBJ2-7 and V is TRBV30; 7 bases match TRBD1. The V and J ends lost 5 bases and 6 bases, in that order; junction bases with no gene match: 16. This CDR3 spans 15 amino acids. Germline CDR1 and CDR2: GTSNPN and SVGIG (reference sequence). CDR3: CAWDGPTGARAEQYF. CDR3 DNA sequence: TGTGCCTGGGACGGGCCTACAGGGGCTAGGGCCGAGCAGTACTTC.

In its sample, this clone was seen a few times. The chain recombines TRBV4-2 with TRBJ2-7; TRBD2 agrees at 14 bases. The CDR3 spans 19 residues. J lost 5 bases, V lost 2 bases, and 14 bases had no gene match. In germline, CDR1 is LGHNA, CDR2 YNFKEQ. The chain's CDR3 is CASSQPTGLAGDIGNEQYF. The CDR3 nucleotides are TGTGCCAGCAGCCAACCTACGGGACTAGCGGGGGACATTGGGAACGAGCAGTACTTC.

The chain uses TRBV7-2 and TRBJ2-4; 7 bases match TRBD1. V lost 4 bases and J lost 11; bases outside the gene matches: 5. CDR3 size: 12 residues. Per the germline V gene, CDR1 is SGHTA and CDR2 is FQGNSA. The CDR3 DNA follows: TGTGCCAGCAGCTCCCCAGGACAGGTTCAGTACTTC. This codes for CASSSPGQVQYF.

The CDR3 here is CASSVAQNTEAFF. For the CDR3, the DNA is TGTGCCAGCAGCGTAGCCCAGAACACTGAAGCTTTCTTT. The chain is built from TRBV9 and TRBJ1-1; D not certain. With 0 bases removed from V and 1 base from J, the gap between germline ends came to 4 bases. Germline V gene data show CDR1 as SGDLS and CDR2 as YYNGEE. The CDR3 has 13 residues.

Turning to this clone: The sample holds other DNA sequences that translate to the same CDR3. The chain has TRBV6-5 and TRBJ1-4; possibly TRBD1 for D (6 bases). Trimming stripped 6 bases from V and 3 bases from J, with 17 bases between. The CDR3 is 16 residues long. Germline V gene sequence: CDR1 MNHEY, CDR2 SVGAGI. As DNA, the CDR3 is TGTGCCAGCAGCTACCTTGGGAGGGGGTCTAATGAAAAACTGTTTTTT. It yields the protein CASSYLGRGSNEKLFF.

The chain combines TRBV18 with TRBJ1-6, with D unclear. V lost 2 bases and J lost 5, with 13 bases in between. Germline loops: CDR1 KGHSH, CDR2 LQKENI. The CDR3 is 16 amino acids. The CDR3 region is CASSPDSPSNNSPLHF. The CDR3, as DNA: TGTGCCAGCTCACCAGACTCCCCTTCCAATAATTCACCCCTCCACTTT. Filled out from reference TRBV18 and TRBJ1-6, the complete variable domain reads NAGVMQNPRHLVRRRGQEARLRCSPMKGHSHVYWYRQLPEEGLKFMVYLQKENIIDESGMPKERFSAEFPKEGPSILRIQQVVRGDSAAYFCASSPDSPSNNSPLHFGNGTRLTVT.

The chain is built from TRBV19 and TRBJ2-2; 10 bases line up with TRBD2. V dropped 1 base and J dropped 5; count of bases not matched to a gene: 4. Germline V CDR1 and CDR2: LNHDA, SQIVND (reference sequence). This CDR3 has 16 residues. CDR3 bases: TGTGCCAGTAGTATAGGCGCTAGCGGGGGTACCGGGGAGCTGTTTTTT. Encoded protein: CASSIGASGGTGELFF.

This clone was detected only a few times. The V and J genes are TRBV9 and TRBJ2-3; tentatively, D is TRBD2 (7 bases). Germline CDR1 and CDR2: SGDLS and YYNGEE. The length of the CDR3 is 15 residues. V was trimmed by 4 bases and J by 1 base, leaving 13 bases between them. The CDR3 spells CASSLGAGGTDTQYF. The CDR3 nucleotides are TGTGCCAGCAGCCTGGGGGCGGGAGGCACAGATACGCAGTATTTT.

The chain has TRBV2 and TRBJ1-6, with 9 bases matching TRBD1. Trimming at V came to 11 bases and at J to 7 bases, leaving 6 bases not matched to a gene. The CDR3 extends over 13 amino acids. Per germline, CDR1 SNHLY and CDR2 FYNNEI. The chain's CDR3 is CAASGQGNSPLHF. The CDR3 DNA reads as TGTGCCGCTTCGGGACAGGGAAATTCACCCCTCCACTTT.

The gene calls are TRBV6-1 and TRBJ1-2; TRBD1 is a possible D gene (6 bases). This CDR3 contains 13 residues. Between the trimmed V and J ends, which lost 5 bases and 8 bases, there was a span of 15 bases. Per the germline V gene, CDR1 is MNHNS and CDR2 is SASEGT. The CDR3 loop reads CASSPMGAAGYTF. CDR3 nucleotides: TGTGCCAGCAGTCCCATGGGGGCTGCGGGCTACACCTTC.

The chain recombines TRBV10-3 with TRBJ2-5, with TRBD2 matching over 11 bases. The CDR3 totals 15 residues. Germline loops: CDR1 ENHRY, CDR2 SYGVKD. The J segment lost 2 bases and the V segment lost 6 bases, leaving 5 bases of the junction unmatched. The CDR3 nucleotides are TGTGCCATCAGACCGGGACTAGCGGAACAAGAGACCCAGTACTTC. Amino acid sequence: CAIRPGLAEQETQYF.

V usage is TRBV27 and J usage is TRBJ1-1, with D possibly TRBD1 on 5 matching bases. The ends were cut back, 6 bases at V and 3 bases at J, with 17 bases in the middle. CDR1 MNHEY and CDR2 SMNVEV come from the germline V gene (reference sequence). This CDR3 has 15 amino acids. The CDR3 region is CASRSGRVGDTEAFF. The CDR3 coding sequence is TGTGCCAGCAGATCCGGGAGGGTGGGGGACACTGAAGCTTTCTTT.

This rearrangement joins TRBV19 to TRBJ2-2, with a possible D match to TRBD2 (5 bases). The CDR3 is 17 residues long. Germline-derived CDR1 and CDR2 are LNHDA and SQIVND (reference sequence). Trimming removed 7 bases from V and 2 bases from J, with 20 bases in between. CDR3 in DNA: TGTGCCAGTAACCTGTGGGGAGACGCTAAAAACACCGGGGAGCTGTTTTTT. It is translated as CASNLWGDAKNTGELFF. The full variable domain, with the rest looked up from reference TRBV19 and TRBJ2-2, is DGGITQSPKYLFRKEGQNVTLSCEQNLNHDAMYWYRQDPGQGLRLIYYSQIVNDFQKGDIAEGYSVSREKKESFPLTVTSAQKNPTAFYLCASNLWGDAKNTGELFFGEGSRLTVL.

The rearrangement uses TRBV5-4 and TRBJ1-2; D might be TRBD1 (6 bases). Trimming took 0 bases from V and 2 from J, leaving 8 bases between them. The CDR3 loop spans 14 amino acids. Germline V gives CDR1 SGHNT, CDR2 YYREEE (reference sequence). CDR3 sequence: CASSLDRANYGYTF. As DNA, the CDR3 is TGTGCCAGCAGCTTGGACAGGGCCAACTATGGCTACACCTTC.